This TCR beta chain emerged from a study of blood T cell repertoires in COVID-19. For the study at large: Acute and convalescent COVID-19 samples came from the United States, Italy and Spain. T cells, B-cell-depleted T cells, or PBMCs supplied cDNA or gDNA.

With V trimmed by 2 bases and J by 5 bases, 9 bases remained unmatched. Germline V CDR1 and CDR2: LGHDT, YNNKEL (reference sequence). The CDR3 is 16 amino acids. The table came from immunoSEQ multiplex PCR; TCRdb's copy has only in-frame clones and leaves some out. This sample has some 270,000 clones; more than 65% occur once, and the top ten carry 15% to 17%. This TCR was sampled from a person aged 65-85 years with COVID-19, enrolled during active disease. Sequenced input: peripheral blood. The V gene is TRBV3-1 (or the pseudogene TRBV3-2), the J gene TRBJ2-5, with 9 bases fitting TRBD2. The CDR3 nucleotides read TGTGCCAGCAGCCAACCACCTAGCGGGACCCGGGAGACCCAGTACTTC. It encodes CASSQPPSGTRETQYF.